The source of this T cell receptor beta chain is a study of identical twins. Whole-study findings and limits: For out-of-frame beta sequences, excess twin sharing was weaker. Zero-insertion analyses might be partly confounded by invariant T cells like MAIT and iNKT. Clonotypes of the beta chain that were abundant in cord blood carried fewer insertions (memory repertoires showed none). Twin-shared out-of-frame alpha sequences were enriched for low generation probability.

This clonotype was counted only a few times. Its antigen is not known. One entry per CDR3 protein results from TCRdb running MiXCR on the 5' RACE reads. The data contain a few hundred thousand distinct CDR3 sequences, 9.5% to 10% of them singletons. CDR3 length: 19 amino acids. This sample also appeared in a second study, on yellow fever vaccine responses in identical twins.

The chain combines TRBV21-1 with TRBJ2-1; the table names TRBD2, a call not compared with the DNA. TRBV21-1 is annotated as a pseudogene. The sequence was collected from a woman aged 18-29 years in good health. The specimen sequenced was PBMCs. CDR3 sequence (DNA): TGTGCCAGCAGCACTTTAGCGGGAGGGCCTGTGGGGATATACAATGAGCAGTTCTTC. This sequence encodes CASSTLAGGPVGIYNEQFF.